Following are 3 T cell receptor beta chains from one sample sequenced in a study of cytomegalovirus exposure and HLA in healthy donors. The study ran its PCR with 60 Vbeta and 13 Jbeta primers. Generated by immunoSEQ multiplex PCR, the TCRdb table keeps only in-frame clones and is missing some. Here the sample spans about 120,000 clones, 80% being singletons. The sample consisted of PBMCs. These receptor sequences come from a female donor in good health and CMV-seropositive.

This sequence joins TRBV4-3 and TRBJ2-3; 10 bases are a match to TRBD2. Losses at the gene ends were 1 base for V and 4 bases for J; bases not matched to a gene: 5. Germline CDR1 is LGHNA and CDR2 is YSLEER. CDR3 size: 16 residues. In DNA form, the CDR3 reads TGCGCCAGCAGCCAAGTAGGAGCGGGGGGGGCAGATACGCAGTATTTT. This translates into CASSQVGAGGADTQYF.

This chain connects TRBV11-2 to TRBJ1-4, with D maybe TRBD1 (6 bases). Germline loops: CDR1 SGHAT, CDR2 FQNNGV. The CDR3 extends over 16 amino acids. Trimming left V 8 bases short and J 5 bases short, with 21 bases between. This chain's CDR3 is CASDIGGGSRNEKLFF. CDR3 bases: TGTGCCAGCGACATAGGGGGGGGCTCTAGGAATGAAAAACTGTTTTTT.

This rearrangement joins TRBV18 to TRBJ2-7; a possible D gene is TRBD1 (5 bases). This CDR3 contains 13 residues. The germline V and J ends were trimmed by 6 bases and 11 bases, with 20 bases remaining between them. Germline lookup yields CDR1 KGHSH and CDR2 LQKENI. CDR3 loop: CASSLSVQVDKYF. CDR3 bases: TGTGCCAGCTCTTTATCGGTACAGGTCGACAAGTACTTC.